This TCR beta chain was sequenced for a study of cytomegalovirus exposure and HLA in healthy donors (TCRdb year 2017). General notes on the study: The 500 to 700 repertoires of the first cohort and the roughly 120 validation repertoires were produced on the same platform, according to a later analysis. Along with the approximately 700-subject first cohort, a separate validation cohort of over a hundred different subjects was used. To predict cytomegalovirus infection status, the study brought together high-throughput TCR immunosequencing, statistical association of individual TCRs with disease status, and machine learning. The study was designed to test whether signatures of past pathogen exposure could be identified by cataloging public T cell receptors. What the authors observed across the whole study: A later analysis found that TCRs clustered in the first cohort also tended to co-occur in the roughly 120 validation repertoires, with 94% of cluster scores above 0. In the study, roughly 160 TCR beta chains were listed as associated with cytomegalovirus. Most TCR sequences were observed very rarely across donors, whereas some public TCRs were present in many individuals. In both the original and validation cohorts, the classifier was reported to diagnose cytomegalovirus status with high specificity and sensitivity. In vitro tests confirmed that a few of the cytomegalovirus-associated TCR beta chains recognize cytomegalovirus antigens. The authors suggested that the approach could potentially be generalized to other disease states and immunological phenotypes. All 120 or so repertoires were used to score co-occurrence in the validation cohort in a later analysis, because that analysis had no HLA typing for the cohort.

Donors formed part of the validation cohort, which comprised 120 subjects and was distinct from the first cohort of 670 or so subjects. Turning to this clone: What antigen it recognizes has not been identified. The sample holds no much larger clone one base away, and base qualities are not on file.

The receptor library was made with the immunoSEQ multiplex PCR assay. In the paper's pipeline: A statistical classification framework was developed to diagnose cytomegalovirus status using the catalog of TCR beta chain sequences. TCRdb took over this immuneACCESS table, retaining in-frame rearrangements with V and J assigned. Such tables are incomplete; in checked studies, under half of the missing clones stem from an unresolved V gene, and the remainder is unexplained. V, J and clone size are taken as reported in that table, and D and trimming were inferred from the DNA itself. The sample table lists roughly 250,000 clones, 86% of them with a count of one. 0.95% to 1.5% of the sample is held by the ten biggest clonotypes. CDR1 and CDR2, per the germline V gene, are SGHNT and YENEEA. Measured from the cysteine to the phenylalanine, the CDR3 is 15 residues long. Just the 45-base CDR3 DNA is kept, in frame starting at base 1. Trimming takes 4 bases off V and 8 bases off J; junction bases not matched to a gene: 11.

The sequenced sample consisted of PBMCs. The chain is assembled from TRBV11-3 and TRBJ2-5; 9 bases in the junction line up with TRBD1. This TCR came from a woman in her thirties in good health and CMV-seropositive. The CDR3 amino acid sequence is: CASSSGGQGEGTQYF. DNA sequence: TGTGCCAGCAGCTCGGGGGGACAGGGCGAAGGTACCCAGTACTTC.